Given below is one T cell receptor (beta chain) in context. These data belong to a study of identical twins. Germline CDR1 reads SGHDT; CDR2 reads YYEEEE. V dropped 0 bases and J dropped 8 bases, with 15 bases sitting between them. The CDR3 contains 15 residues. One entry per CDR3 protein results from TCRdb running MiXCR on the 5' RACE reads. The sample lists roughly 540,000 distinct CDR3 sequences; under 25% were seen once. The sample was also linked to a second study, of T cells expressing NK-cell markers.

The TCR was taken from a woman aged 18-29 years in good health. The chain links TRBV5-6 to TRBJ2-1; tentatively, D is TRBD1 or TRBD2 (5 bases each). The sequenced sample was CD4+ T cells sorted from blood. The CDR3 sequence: CASSLVERRGDEQFF. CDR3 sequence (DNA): TGTGCCAGCAGCTTGGTTGAAAGGAGAGGGGATGAGCAGTTCTTC.